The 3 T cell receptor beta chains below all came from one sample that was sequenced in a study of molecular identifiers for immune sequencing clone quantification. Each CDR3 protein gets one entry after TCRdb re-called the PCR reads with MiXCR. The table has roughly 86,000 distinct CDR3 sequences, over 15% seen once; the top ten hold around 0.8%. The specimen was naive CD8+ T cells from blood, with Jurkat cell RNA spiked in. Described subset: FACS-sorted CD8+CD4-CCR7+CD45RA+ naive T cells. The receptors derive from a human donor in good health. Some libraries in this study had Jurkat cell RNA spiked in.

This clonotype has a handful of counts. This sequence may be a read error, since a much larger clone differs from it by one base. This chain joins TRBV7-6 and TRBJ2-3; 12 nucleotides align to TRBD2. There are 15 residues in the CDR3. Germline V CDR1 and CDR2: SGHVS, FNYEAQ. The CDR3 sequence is CASSHLAGGLDAQYF. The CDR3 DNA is TGTGCCAGCAGCCACCTAGCGGGGGGGCTAGATGCGCAGTATTTT.

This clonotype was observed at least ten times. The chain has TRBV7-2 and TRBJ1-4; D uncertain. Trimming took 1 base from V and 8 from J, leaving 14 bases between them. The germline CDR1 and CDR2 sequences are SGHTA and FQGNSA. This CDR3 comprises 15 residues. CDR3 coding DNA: TGTGCCAGCAGCTTAGTAGGCGGGAAGCGGGAAAAACTGTTTTTT. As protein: CASSLVGGKREKLFF.

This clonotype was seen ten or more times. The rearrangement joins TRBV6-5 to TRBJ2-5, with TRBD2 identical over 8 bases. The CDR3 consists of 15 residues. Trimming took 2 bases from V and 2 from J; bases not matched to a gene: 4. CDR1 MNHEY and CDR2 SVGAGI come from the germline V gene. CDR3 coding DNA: TGTGCCAGCAGTTACGTGGCGGGGGGACAAGAGACCCAGTACTTC. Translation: CASSYVAGGQETQYF.